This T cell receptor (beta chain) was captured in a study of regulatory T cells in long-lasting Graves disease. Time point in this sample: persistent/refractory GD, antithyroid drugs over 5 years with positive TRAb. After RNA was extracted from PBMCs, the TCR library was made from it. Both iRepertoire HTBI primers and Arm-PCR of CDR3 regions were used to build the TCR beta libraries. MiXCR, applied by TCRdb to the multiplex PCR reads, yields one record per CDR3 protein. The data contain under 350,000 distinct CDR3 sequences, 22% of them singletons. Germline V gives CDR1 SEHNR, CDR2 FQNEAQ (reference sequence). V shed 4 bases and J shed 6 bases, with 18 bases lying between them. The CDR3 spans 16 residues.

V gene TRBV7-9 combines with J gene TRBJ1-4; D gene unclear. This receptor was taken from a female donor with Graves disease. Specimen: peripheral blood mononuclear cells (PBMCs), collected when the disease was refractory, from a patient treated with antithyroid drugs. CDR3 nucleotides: TGTGCCAGCAGCTCGAGGCAGGACCTCGGGGATGAAAAACTGTTTTTT. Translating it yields CASSSRQDLGDEKLFF.